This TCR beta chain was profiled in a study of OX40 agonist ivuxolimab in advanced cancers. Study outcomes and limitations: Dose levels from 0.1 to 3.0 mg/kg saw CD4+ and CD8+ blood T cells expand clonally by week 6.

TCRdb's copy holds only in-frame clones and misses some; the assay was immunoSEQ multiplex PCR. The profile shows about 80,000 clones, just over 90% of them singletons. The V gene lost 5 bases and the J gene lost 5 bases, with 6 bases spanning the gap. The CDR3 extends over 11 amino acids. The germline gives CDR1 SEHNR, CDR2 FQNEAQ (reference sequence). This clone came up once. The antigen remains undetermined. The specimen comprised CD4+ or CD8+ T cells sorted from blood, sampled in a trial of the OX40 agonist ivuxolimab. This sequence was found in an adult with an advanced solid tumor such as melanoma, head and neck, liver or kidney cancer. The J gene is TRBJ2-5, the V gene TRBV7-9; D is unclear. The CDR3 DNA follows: TGTGCCAGCAGCCCTGGGGAGACCCAGTACTTC. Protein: CASSPGETQYF.